These T cell receptor beta chains were read from a single sample in a study of blood T cells in healthy people across ages. One entry per CDR3 protein, called by TCRdb with MiXCR from the 5' RACE reads. The sample records around 1,000,000 distinct CDR3 sequences, almost 25% being singletons. The same sample was also used in a study of T cells of mothers and their children.

The sample was blood. These TCRs come from a girl aged 2 to 9 in good health. CDR3s include the opening cysteine and the closing phenylalanine or tryptophan. D genes are given only for firm matches.

>NA|TRBV7-2|TRBJ1-5
CASSSGGNQPQHF
>TRBD1|TRBV9|TRBJ1-1
CASSASLIPGQGLMNTEAFF
>NA|TRBV6-1|TRBJ2-7
CASKGTHYEQYF
>NA|TRBV11-2|TRBJ1-4
CASRTALNEKLFF
>NA|TRBV20-1|TRBJ1-5
CSARGEGQPQHF
>NA|TRBV6-2/TRBV6-3|TRBJ2-5
CASSPEDSLQETQYF
>NA|TRBV9|TRBJ1-1
CASSPERTAEAFF
>NA|TRBV7-8|NA
CASRLQGSETQYF
>NA|TRBV12-3/TRBV12-4|TRBJ1-4
CASKLLGTGDEKLFF
>NA|TRBV6-6|TRBJ2-6
CASSYGPGANVLTF
>NA|TRBV15|TRBJ2-5
CATSRDFLQNQETQYF
>NA|TRBV15|TRBJ2-3
CATSPDATDTQYF
>NA|TRBV18|TRBJ1-6
CASSGGPGAPLHF
>NA|TRBV20-1|TRBJ1-4
CSARGRGSEKLFF
>NA|TRBV29-1|TRBJ2-7
CSVSPMTGEQYF
>NA|TRBV3-1|TRBJ2-5
CASSWAPGGEQYF
>TRBD1|TRBV5-1|TRBJ2-1
CASSSGTGNNEQLF
>NA|TRBV20-1|TRBJ2-7
CSAHRGGGLEQYF
>NA|TRBV6-5|TRBJ2-1
CASSYRAYNEQFF
>NA|TRBV5-1|TRBJ2-5
CASSGGTVQETQYF
>TRBD2|TRBV5-1|TRBJ2-3
CASRFGVREGLRGTDTQYF
>NA|TRBV7-9|TRBJ1-1
CASSLAGQGQAFF
>TRBD2|TRBV2|TRBJ2-1
CASRLLAGGSNEQFF
>NA|TRBV7-9|TRBJ1-1
CASSLAQGVNTEAFF
>NA|TRBV7-9|TRBJ2-5
CAVDGLAITEETQYF
>NA|TRBV7-9|TRBJ2-5
CASKGSDQETQYF
>NA|TRBV29-1|TRBJ2-5
CSVPGLGETQYF